The T cell receptor (beta chain) under discussion was sequenced for a study of graft-versus-host responses after intestinal transplantation. In the study overall: Recipients received multivisceral, liver-intestinal, or isolated intestinal transplants.

Trimming cost V 4 bases and J 3 bases; bases outside gene matches: 12. The CDR3 extends over 16 amino acids. Germline CDR1 reads SGHRS; CDR2 reads YFSETQ. This table comes from immunoSEQ multiplex PCR, and its TCRdb copy is limited to in-frame clones, with some not included. This sample has some 87,000 clones, with around 93% found just once. About this clone: Its antigen is undetermined.

General study results and limits: Ileal or blood samples showed some GvH clones first, and such clones were also found in recipient marrow.

V gene TRBV5-1 combines with J gene TRBJ2-7; the match to TRBD1 covers 8 bases. The sequence came from a human donor who was the organ donor for an intestinal transplant. The source was unstimulated CD8+ T cells sorted from spleen or lymph node cells, collected before transplant. CDR3 nucleotides: TGCGCCAGCAGCCGGTTGCAGGCAGGGGGCCTCTACGAGCAGTACTTC. This codes for CASSRLQAGGLYEQYF.